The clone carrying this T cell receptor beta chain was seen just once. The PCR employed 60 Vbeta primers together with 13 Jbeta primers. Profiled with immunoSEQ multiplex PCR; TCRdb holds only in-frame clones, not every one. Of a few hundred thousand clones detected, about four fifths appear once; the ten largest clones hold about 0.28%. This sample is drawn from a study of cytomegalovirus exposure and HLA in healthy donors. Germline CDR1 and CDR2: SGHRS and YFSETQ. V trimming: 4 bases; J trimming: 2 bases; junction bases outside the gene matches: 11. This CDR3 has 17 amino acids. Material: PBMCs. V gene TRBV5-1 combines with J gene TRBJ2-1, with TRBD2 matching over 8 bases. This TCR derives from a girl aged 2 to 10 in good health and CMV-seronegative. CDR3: CASSPGVAGTTYNEQFF. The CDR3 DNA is TGCGCCAGCAGCCCCGGTGTAGCGGGGACCACCTACAATGAGCAGTTCTTC.